Sequencing of this T cell receptor beta chain was carried out in a study of tumor and adjacent non-tumor tissue in lung cancer. RNA was extracted from bulk tissue without any cell sorting. This CDR3 has 14 residues. Germline CDR1 reads DFQATT; CDR2 reads SNEGSKA (reference sequence). The V end lost 7 bases, the J end lost 4 bases, and 18 bases lay between the germline ends. A modified ARM-PCR protocol with three rounds of nested PCR amplified TCRbeta. TCRdb independently ran MiXCR on the multiplex PCR reads; one entry per CDR3 protein. The sample has 60,000 to 90,000 distinct CDR3 sequences; 60% to 80% are singletons.

The sequence derives from a woman in her 50s with non-small cell lung cancer. Sequences were obtained from lung tumor tissue. The V and J genes are TRBV20-1 and TRBJ2-3, with no clear D. CDR3 residues: CSVPVQERADTQYF. The CDR3 DNA is TGCAGTGTTCCGGTCCAGGAAAGGGCAGATACGCAGTATTTT.